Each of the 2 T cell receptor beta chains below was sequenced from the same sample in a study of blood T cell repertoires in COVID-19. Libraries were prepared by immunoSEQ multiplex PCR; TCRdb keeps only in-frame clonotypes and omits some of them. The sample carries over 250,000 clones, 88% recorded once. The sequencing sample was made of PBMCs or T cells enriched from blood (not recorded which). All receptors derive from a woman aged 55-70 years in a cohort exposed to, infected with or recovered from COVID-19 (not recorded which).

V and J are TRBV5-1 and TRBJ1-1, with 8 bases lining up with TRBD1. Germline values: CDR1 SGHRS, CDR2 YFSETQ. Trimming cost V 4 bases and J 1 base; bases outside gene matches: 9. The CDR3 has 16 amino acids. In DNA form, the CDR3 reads TGCGCCAGCAGCCCCCGGCCAGGGGGCACGAACACTGAAGCTTTCTTT. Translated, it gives CASSPRPGGTNTEAFF.

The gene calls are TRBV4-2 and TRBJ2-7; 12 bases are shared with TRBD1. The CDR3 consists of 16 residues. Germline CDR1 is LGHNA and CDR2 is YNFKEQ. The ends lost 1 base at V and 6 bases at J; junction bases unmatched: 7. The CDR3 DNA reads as TGTGCCAGCAGCCAAGCCCAAGGGACAGGGGGCCGCGAGCAGTACTTC. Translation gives CASSQAQGTGGREQYF.